The 28 T cell receptor beta chains below all came from one sample that was sequenced in a study of blood T cell repertoires in COVID-19. Generated by immunoSEQ multiplex PCR, the TCRdb table keeps only in-frame clones and is missing some. The sample has 90,000 to 130,000 clones; about three quarters are singletons. The sequenced sample consisted of peripheral blood. Receptors were obtained from a woman older than 75 with active or convalescent COVID-19.

Points on this clone: Its ends do not fully match the called genes, so a read error is possible. The gene calls are TRBV2 and TRBJ2-7; TRBD1 is a possible D gene (5 bases). This CDR3 is 11 amino acids long. Germline CDR1 is SNHLY and CDR2 is FYNNEI. CDR3: CASSYTTELVF. The CDR3 coding sequence is TGTGCCAGCAGTTATACGACAGAGTTAGTCTTC.

This rearrangement joins TRBV2 to TRBJ2-7; D unclear. CDR1 SNHLY and CDR2 FYNNEI come from the germline V gene. The CDR3 is 15 amino acids. V was clipped by 5 bases and J by 2 bases, with 16 bases between them. The DNA for the CDR3 is TGTGCCAGCAGTTTCGGTAGACAAGTTACCTACGAGCAGTACTTC. As protein: CASSFGRQVTYEQYF.

CDR3 DNA sequence: TGTGCCAGCAGTTCGCGCCACAGGGCAGGCTCCTACGAGCAGTACTTC. It codes for CASSSRHRAGSYEQYF. This rearrangement joins TRBV25-1 to TRBJ2-7; TRBD1 might be the D (6 bases). V was pared by 5 bases and J by 0 bases, with 17 bases between. CDR1 is MGHDK, CDR2 SYGVNS, per germline. The CDR3 is 16 residues long.

This clone was seen more than once but under ten times. The J gene is TRBJ1-4, the V gene TRBV18, with D maybe TRBD1 (5 bases). V shed 2 bases and J shed 2 bases, with 9 bases lying between them. CDR3 length equals 15 residues. CDR1 KGHSH and CDR2 LQKENI come from the germline V gene. The chain's CDR3 is CASSPGAETNEKLFF. The CDR3, as DNA: TGTGCCAGCTCACCAGGGGCCGAGACTAATGAAAAACTGTTTTTT.

The rearrangement uses TRBV5-8 and TRBJ1-2; D unclear. This CDR3 contains 17 residues. Trimming left V 2 bases short and J 2 bases short, with 19 bases between. Germline V gene lookup returns CDR1 SGHTS and CDR2 YDEGEE. CDR3 amino acids: CASSFTGLETRNYGYTF. The CDR3 DNA reads TGTGCCAGCAGCTTTACGGGTTTGGAAACTCGAAACTATGGCTACACCTTC.

The chain uses TRBV18 and TRBJ2-5, with 7 bases identical to TRBD2. Germline CDR1 and CDR2: KGHSH and LQKENI. V trimming: 6 bases; J trimming: 7 bases; junction bases outside the gene matches: 8. The CDR3 loop spans 13 amino acids. The CDR3 nucleotides are TGTGCCAGCTCTCCCACGGGGGAGGGGACCCAGTACTTC. Translation: CASSPTGEGTQYF.

This chain joins TRBV21-1 and TRBJ1-2; no check of the table's D call, TRBD1, against the DNA was made. TRBV21-1 is marked as a pseudogene. This CDR3 has 16 amino acids. CDR3: CASSKEGGRVPYGYTF. CDR3 nucleotide sequence: TGTGCCAGCAGCAAAGAGGGTGGCAGGGTACCCTATGGCTACACCTTC.

V usage is TRBV19 and J usage is TRBJ1-4; 9 bases align to TRBD1. This CDR3 has 13 residues. The J segment lost 7 bases and the V segment lost 6 bases, leaving 3 bases of the junction unmatched. From germline, CDR1 is LNHDA and CDR2 SQIVND (reference sequence). DNA for the CDR3: TGTGCCAGTAGCGCGACAGGGGGTGAAAAACTGTTTTTT. Protein sequence: CASSATGGEKLFF.

The rearrangement uses TRBV2 and TRBJ1-1; D remains unclear. V lost 5 bases and J lost 2, with 12 bases in between. CDR1 and CDR2 (germline): SNHLY, FYNNEI. The CDR3 totals 14 residues. CDR3 nucleotides: TGTGCCAGCAGTACTATTATCAGTAACACTGAAGCTTTCTTT. It specifies CASSTIISNTEAFF.

The J gene is TRBJ2-7, the V gene TRBV24-1; 7 positions match TRBD2. V dropped 4 bases and J dropped 2; count of bases not matched to a gene: 13. CDR3 length: 17 amino acids. CDR1 is KGHDR, CDR2 SFDVKD, per germline. The CDR3 sequence is CATSDQKRDFATYEQYF. The CDR3 DNA is TGTGCCACCAGTGACCAAAAGCGGGACTTCGCGACCTACGAGCAGTACTTC.

The chain couples TRBV9 to TRBJ2-1; 10 positions agree with TRBD1. V was clipped by 3 bases and J by 8 bases; unmatched bases: 8. CDR3 length equals 15 residues. Germline CDR1 reads SGDLS; CDR2 reads YYNGEE. The CDR3 bases are TGTGCCAGCAGCGAGACAGGGGGCTTTTGGGATGAGCAGTTCTTC. It is translated as CASSETGGFWDEQFF.

This clone was seen only once. The chain couples TRBV3-1 (or the pseudogene TRBV3-2) to TRBJ1-3; 7 nucleotides match TRBD1. Germline assignment: CDR1 LGHDT and CDR2 YNNKEL (reference sequence). This CDR3 is 16 amino acids long. V shed 0 bases, J shed 3 bases, and the junction held 5 bases outside the gene matches. In DNA form, the CDR3 reads TGTGCCAGCAGCCAAGAAGAGGGGGCTGGTGGAAACACCATATATTTT. Its translation is CASSQEEGAGGNTIYF.

The rearrangement links TRBV24-1 to TRBJ2-3, with 10 bases identical to TRBD2. The CDR3 covers 14 residues. V dropped 11 bases and J dropped 1; count of bases not matched to a gene: 5. CDR1 and CDR2 from the germline V gene are KGHDR and SFDVKD. As DNA, the CDR3 is TGTGCCATCAGCGGGAGGGAGGGCACAGATACGCAGTATTTT. Translation: CAISGREGTDTQYF.

The chain employs TRBV5-1 and TRBJ2-3; the match to TRBD2 covers 10 bases. CDR1 and CDR2 (germline): SGHRS, YFSETQ. The trim removed 3 bases at V and 3 bases at J, leaving 4 bases unmatched. This CDR3 comprises 15 residues. The CDR3: CASSYRTSGTDTQYF. The CDR3 coding sequence is TGCGCCAGCAGCTACCGGACTAGCGGAACAGATACGCAGTATTTT.

The rearrangement links TRBV2 to TRBJ2-5; D remains unclear. Trimming left V 6 bases short and J 3 bases short, with 5 bases between. Germline CDR1 reads SNHLY; CDR2 reads FYNNEI. The CDR3 consists of 11 residues. CDR3 coding DNA: TGTGCCAGCAGCCGGGAAGAGACCCAGTACTTC. Protein: CASSREETQYF.

The genes are TRBV18 and TRBJ1-3, with D possibly matching TRBD1 (6 bases). This CDR3 is 14 amino acids long. CDR1 KGHSH and CDR2 LQKENI come from the germline V gene. V was cut by 1 base and J by 2 bases, with 6 bases left in between. CDR3 sequence (DNA): TGTGCCAGCTCACCACAGGGGGCTGGAAACACCATATATTTT. Protein product: CASSPQGAGNTIYF.

This chain uses TRBV5-6 with TRBJ2-1; D is unresolved. The length of the CDR3 is 14 residues. CDR1 is SGHDT and CDR2 is YYEEEE in the germline V gene. The V and J ends lost 0 bases and 5 bases respectively, with 9 bases between them. The CDR3 coding sequence is TGTGCCAGCAGCTTGGGACCGACTCACAATGAGCAGTTCTTC. Translation gives CASSLGPTHNEQFF.

The gene calls are TRBV3-1 (or the pseudogene TRBV3-2) and TRBJ1-6; 8 bases agree with TRBD1. This CDR3 has 15 amino acids. CDR1 is LGHDT and CDR2 is YNNKEL in the germline V gene (reference sequence). With 3 bases clipped from V and 7 bases from J, the junction kept 5 bases outside the gene matches. The CDR3 protein is CASSHRGLRNSPLHF. For the CDR3, the DNA is TGTGCCAGCAGCCACAGGGGGCTGAGGAATTCACCCCTCCACTTT.

V usage is TRBV20-1 and J usage is TRBJ1-6, with D unresolved. The V end was cut by 3 bases, the J end by 0 bases, with 6 bases between. CDR3 size: 14 residues. Germline V gene lookup returns CDR1 DFQATT and CDR2 SNEGSKA (reference sequence). In nucleotides, the CDR3 is TGCAGTGCTAGTATAGACTCCTATAATTCACCCCTCCACTTT. Protein sequence: CSASIDSYNSPLHF.

The V gene is TRBV4-1, the J gene TRBJ2-1; D remains unclear. The CDR3 runs 15 residues. Germline V gene lookup returns CDR1 MGHRA and CDR2 YSYEKL. V lost 4 bases to trimming and J lost 7 bases, with 17 bases between them. CDR3 sequence reads: CASSPTESRVNEQFF. CDR3 DNA sequence: TGCGCCAGCAGCCCCACCGAATCGCGTGTTAATGAGCAGTTCTTC.

This clone has more than one count but fewer than ten. The rearrangement uses TRBV2 and TRBJ1-1; D uncertain. The V end was cut by 8 bases, the J end by 0 bases, with 4 bases between. The germline gives CDR1 SNHLY, CDR2 FYNNEI. The CDR3 extends over 11 amino acids. The CDR3: CASQMNTEAFF. The CDR3 nucleotides are TGTGCCAGCCAGATGAACACTGAAGCTTTCTTT.

CDR3 DNA: TGTGCCAGCACCGGCGGAAGCTCCTACAATGAGCAGTTCTTC. The encoded protein is CASTGGSSYNEQFF. V is TRBV6-6 and J is TRBJ2-1; no firm D call. Trimming pared 7 bases from V and 0 bases from J, leaving 10 bases between. The CDR3 is 14 residues long. CDR1 is MNHNY and CDR2 is SVGAGI in the germline V gene (reference sequence).

This rearrangement joins TRBV11-2 to TRBJ2-7, with D perhaps matching TRBD2 (5 bases). CDR1 is SGHAT, CDR2 FQNNGV, per germline. V lost 8 bases, J lost 2 bases, and 16 bases lay in between. The CDR3 has 14 residues. The CDR3 region has the DNA TGTGCCAGCTCCACCAGCGGCGTCACCTACGAGCAGTACTTC. Residues: CASSTSGVTYEQYF.

The V gene is TRBV3-1 (or the pseudogene TRBV3-2), the J gene TRBJ1-1; 10 bases fit TRBD1. This CDR3 has 15 residues. Looked up from germline, CDR1 is LGHDT and CDR2 is YNNKEL (reference sequence). The junction had 1 base not matched to a gene; V was cut back by 3 bases and J by 0 bases. CDR3 DNA sequence: TGTGCCAGCAGCCAGGGACAGGGGATGAACACTGAAGCTTTCTTT. As protein: CASSQGQGMNTEAFF.

The sample holds one count of this clone. This sequence joins TRBV10-3 and TRBJ1-1; the D gene is possibly TRBD1 (6 bases). The CDR3 consists of 14 residues. Germline CDR1 is ENHRY and CDR2 is SYGVKD. Trimming pared 4 bases from V and 3 bases from J, leaving 12 bases between. The CDR3 spells CAISVGGADTEAFF. The CDR3 nucleotides read TGTGCCATCAGTGTGGGGGGGGCGGACACTGAAGCTTTCTTT.

The V call is TRBV6-4, the J call TRBJ2-1, with D perhaps TRBD2 (6 bases). Trimming pared 6 bases from V and 0 bases from J, leaving 12 bases between. Germline values: CDR1 MRHNA, CDR2 SNTAGT. This CDR3 is built from 15 residues. The CDR3 sequence is CASRKDSGSYNEQFF. CDR3 DNA: TGTGCCAGCAGGAAGGATAGCGGCTCCTACAATGAGCAGTTCTTC.

The chain joins TRBV23-1 to TRBJ1-6; D might be TRBD1 (6 bases). Being an ORF, TRBV23-1 has a function that is uncertain. Trimming took off 8 bases at V and 3 bases at J, with 17 bases between the two ends. The CDR3 has 16 residues. CDR3 region: CASQGGGGSYNSPLHF. The CDR3 bases are TGCGCCAGCCAAGGGGGAGGCGGGAGCTATAATTCACCCCTCCACTTT.

This chain links TRBV4-3 with TRBJ1-3; D unresolved. V gave up 0 bases and J gave up 4 bases, with 13 bases separating them. The germline V gene has CDR1 LGHNA and CDR2 YSLEER. This CDR3 contains 16 residues. CDR3 nucleotides: TGCGCCAGCAGCCAAGAATATAGCAGCGGAGGAAACACCATATATTTT. Amino acids: CASSQEYSSGGNTIYF.